This TCR beta chain was retrieved from a study of blood T cell repertoires in COVID-19. The germline CDR1 and CDR2 sequences are MDHEN and SYDVKM. The ends were cut back, 7 bases at V and 5 bases at J, with 9 bases in the middle. The length of the CDR3 is 12 residues. Clones were read by immunoSEQ multiplex PCR, and TCRdb kept only the in-frame ones, dropping some. The sample holds fewer than 85,000 clones; under 80% are singletons and the top ten take under 30%. This sequence joins TRBV28 and TRBJ1-5; possible D gene TRBD1, 6 bases. What was sequenced was peripheral blood. This sequence originates from a woman older than 75 with active or convalescent COVID-19. Written as DNA, the CDR3 is TGTGCCAGCAACGCAGGGGATCAGCCCCAGCATTTT. Its protein product is CASNAGDQPQHF.